What follows is one TCR beta chain and its context. The antigen is unknown. One entry per CDR3 protein results from TCRdb running MiXCR on the 5' RACE reads. This table holds about 160,000 distinct CDR3 sequences, around 17% found once. This record belongs to a study of CD8 T cells in ankylosing spondylitis. Study-wide findings and caveats: Some of the motif variants had earlier been found in reactive arthritis patients' fluid and blood.

The germline V gene has CDR1 SGHAT and CDR2 FQNNGV. This CDR3 contains 16 residues. Trimming took off 6 bases at V and 2 bases at J, with 20 bases between the two ends. The clonotype comes from a male donor with ankylosing spondylitis or in good health (not recorded which). Sequenced sample: blood, either unsorted or a sorted T cell fraction (not recorded which). The V call is TRBV11-2, the J call TRBJ2-7; D is unclear. The CDR3 DNA reads as TGTGCCAGCAGTTCGCTTATCCTCAACGGCCCCTACGAGCAGTACTTC. This codes for CASSSLILNGPYEQYF.